This T cell receptor (beta chain) is from a study of glioma-infiltrating T cells. Amplification of TCR alpha and beta CDR3 regions from RNA used iRepertoire nested multiplex PCR. TCRdb redid the calling of the multiplex PCR reads with MiXCR, one entry per CDR3 protein. The data show 300,000 to 450,000 distinct CDR3 sequences, 41% seen once. With regard to this clonotype: Its antigen is unidentified.

Study-wide results and limits: Gliomas, especially low-grade, showed above-expected tissue-blood divergence; non-neoplastic patients showed below. A blood CDR3 motif signature was depleted in highly divergent patients.

This clonotype was sampled from a human donor with low-grade glioma or glioblastoma, undergoing nonglioma brain surgery, or in good health (not recorded which). Sequenced sample: glioma tissue, nonneoplastic brain tissue, or PBMCs (not recorded which).

The CDR3 DNA sequence: TGTGCCAGCAGCCGTAGACTAGCGGGAGGCTACGAGCAGTACTTC. Amino acid sequence: CASSRRLAGGYEQYF. This chain uses TRBV7-8 with TRBJ2-7; 13 nucleotides align to TRBD2. With V trimmed by 5 bases and J by 3 bases, 4 bases remained unmatched. The CDR3 runs to 15 residues. Germline CDR1 is SGHVS and CDR2 is FQNEAQ.